The entry that follows covers one T cell receptor beta chain sequence. The sample originates from a study of blood T cell repertoires in COVID-19. The V gene lost 0 bases and the J gene lost 5 bases, with 11 bases spanning the gap. CDR1 SGDLS and CDR2 YYNGEE come from the germline V gene. The CDR3 consists of 14 residues. Here immunoSEQ multiplex PCR was the method, and the copy in TCRdb shows in-frame clones only, minus some. The data contain around 340,000 clones, approximately 82% of them singletons. The sample taken for sequencing was peripheral blood. V and J are TRBV9 and TRBJ2-5; no reliable D call. The receptor's source is a young man with active or convalescent COVID-19. The CDR3: CASSVVGMGETQYF. CDR3 coding DNA: TGTGCCAGCAGCGTAGTGGGCATGGGTGAGACCCAGTACTTC.